This is a list of T cell receptor beta chains from one sample in a study of cytomegalovirus exposure and HLA in healthy donors. TCRdb's table, derived via immunoSEQ multiplex PCR, lists solely in-frame clones and lacks some. The listing contains about 200,000 clones. Sequences were obtained from PBMCs. The source is a boy aged 5-17 years in good health and CMV-seronegative. Both conserved end residues are part of each CDR3. A D gene is named only where the DNA matches it firmly.

d_call	v_call	j_call	cdr3_aa	cdr3_nt
TRBD1	TRBV7-9	TRBJ1-1	CASSLALGTGTEAFF	TGTGCCAGCAGCTTAGCGCTCGGGACAGGGACTGAAGCTTTCTTT
TRBD1	TRBV6-5	TRBJ1-2	CASSYSPGQEPDTF	TGTGCCAGCAGTTACTCACCGGGACAGGAGCCGGACACCTTC
TRBD2	TRBV6-6	TRBJ2-5	CASSYGGGAGETQYF	TGTGCCAGCAGTTACGGCGGGGGGGCCGGAGAGACCCAGTACTTC
TRBD2	TRBV6-5	TRBJ2-2	CASSYAGTSHVGELFF	TGTGCCAGCAGTTACGCCGGGACTAGCCACGTTGGGGAGCTGTTTTTT
-	TRBV27	TRBJ2-2	CASRDRRNTGELFF	TGTGCCAGCAGAGACAGGAGAAACACCGGGGAGCTGTTTTTT
TRBD2	TRBV7-2	TRBJ2-7	CASSLGPAGGSYEQYF	TGTGCCAGCAGCTTAGGACCAGCGGGGGGATCCTACGAGCAGTACTTC
TRBD1	TRBV5-4	TRBJ1-1	CASSGTDTEAFF	TGTGCCAGCAGCGGGACAGACACTGAAGCTTTCTTT
TRBD2	TRBV7-2	TRBJ2-3	CASSLAGGKDTQYF	TGTGCCAGCAGCTTAGCGGGGGGGAAAGATACGCAGTATTTT
TRBD1	TRBV7-8	TRBJ1-6	CASSSEEGQGWSPLHF	TGTGCCAGCAGCTCCGAAGAGGGACAGGGTTGGTCACCCCTCCACTTT
-	TRBV29-1	TRBJ2-7	CSVQATTYEQYF	TGCAGCGTTCAGGCCACGACCTACGAGCAGTACTTC
-	TRBV4-1	TRBJ2-1	CASSQGTTDNEQFF	TGCGCCAGCAGCCAAGGTACGACAGACAATGAGCAGTTCTTC
-	TRBV4-1	TRBJ1-5	CASSPTGGNQPQHF	TGCGCCAGCAGCCCCACGGGGGGCAATCAGCCCCAGCATTTT
-	TRBV28	TRBJ2-6	CASSLDGASGANVLTF	TGTGCCAGCAGTTTAGATGGGGCGTCTGGGGCCAACGTCCTGACTTTC
-	TRBV11-2	TRBJ1-1	CASSRLTGTEAFF	TGTGCCAGCAGCCGTCTAACGGGGACTGAAGCTTTCTTT
-	TRBV13	TRBJ2-7	CASSERGLPSYEQYF	TGTGCCAGCAGCGAACGCGGCCTTCCCTCCTACGAGCAGTACTTC
-	TRBV27	TRBJ2-4	CASGEAYDIQYF	TGTGCCAGTGGGGAGGCCTACGACATTCAGTACTTC
TRBD2	TRBV4-1	TRBJ2-7	CASSFQGLGAEQYF	TGCGCCAGCAGCTTCCAGGGACTAGGGGCCGAGCAGTACTTC
TRBD1	TRBV28	TRBJ2-5	CASSDRDLETQYF	TGTGCCAGCAGTGACAGGGACCTCGAGACCCAGTACTTC
-	TRBV27	TRBJ1-1	CASRMGGGTGTEAFF	TGTGCCAGCAGAATGGGGGGAGGAACGGGAACTGAAGCTTTCTTT
-	TRBV10-1	TRBJ2-2	CASSAILAGELFF	TGCGCCAGCAGCGCGATCCTCGCCGGGGAGCTGTTTTTT
-	TRBV19	TRBJ1-4	CASSIGVTATNEKLFF	TGTGCCAGTAGTATAGGGGTTACAGCAACTAATGAAAAACTGTTTTTT
TRBD1	TRBV7-9	TRBJ2-1	CASSYRTGGVYEQFF	TGTGCCAGCAGCTATCGGACAGGGGGAGTATATGAGCAGTTCTTC
-	TRBV14	TRBJ1-2	CASSQGGLVGYGYTF	TGTGCCAGCAGCCAAGGAGGACTCGTGGGCTATGGCTACACCTTC
TRBD1	TRBV9	TRBJ2-1	CASSADRGSYNEQFF	TGTGCCAGCAGCGCCGACAGGGGCTCCTACAATGAGCAGTTCTTC
-	TRBV5-4	TRBJ1-6	CASSALQGSPLHF	TGTGCCAGCAGCGCATTACAGGGTTCACCCCTCCACTTT
TRBD1	TRBV6-5	TRBJ2-3	CASSRDRFTDTQYF	TGTGCCAGCAGCAGGGACAGGTTCACAGATACGCAGTATTTT
-	TRBV7-9	TRBJ1-1	CASSQLGRKNTEAFF	TGTGCCAGCAGCCAACTAGGTAGGAAGAACACTGAAGCTTTCTTT
TRBD1	TRBV6-1	TRBJ2-7	CASGRQGTYEQYF	TGTGCCAGCGGGAGACAGGGAACCTACGAGCAGTACTTC
-	TRBV4-1	TRBJ2-3	CASGRAGAASTDTQYF	TGCGCCAGCGGCCGGGCGGGGGCAGCTAGCACAGATACGCAGTATTTT
-	TRBV29-1	TRBJ1-1	CSSGRGREGLDTEAFF	TGCAGCTCTGGGAGAGGCAGGGAGGGCTTGGACACTGAAGCTTTCTTT
TRBD2	TRBV30	TRBJ2-7	CAWSLPGLAGSYEQYF	TGTGCCTGGAGTTTGCCCGGACTAGCGGGATCCTACGAGCAGTACTTC
TRBD2	TRBV6-6	TRBJ2-1	CASSYTAGDNEQFF	TGTGCCAGCAGTTACACGGCGGGGGACAATGAGCAGTTCTTC
-	TRBV19	TRBJ2-2	CASSIWGAGELFF	TGTGCCAGTAGTATATGGGGGGCCGGGGAGCTGTTTTTT
TRBD1	TRBV11-2	TRBJ1-4	CASSPGDRLGEKLFF	TGTGCCAGCAGCCCCGGGGACAGGTTGGGCGAAAAACTGTTTTTT
-	TRBV6-5	TRBJ1-4	CASSYLGPSEKLFF	TGTGCCAGCAGTTACTTGGGGCCGTCTGAAAAACTGTTTTTT
TRBD1	TRBV9	TRBJ1-4	CASSEGQTLPNEKLFF	TGTGCCAGCAGCGAGGGACAGACCCTTCCTAATGAAAAACTGTTTTTT
TRBD1	TRBV27	TRBJ1-6	CASSLLGQGANSPLHF	TGTGCCAGCAGTTTGCTTGGACAGGGGGCTAATTCACCCCTCCACTTT
-	TRBV7-6	TRBJ1-2	CASSSHRDKFPANYGYTF	TGTGCCAGCAGCTCACACCGGGACAAGTTTCCCGCTAACTATGGCTACACCTTC
TRBD1	TRBV28	TRBJ1-1	CASRRTGMNTEAFF	TGTGCCAGCAGGAGGACAGGGATGAACACTGAAGCTTTCTTT
-	TRBV19	TRBJ1-6	CASSEQGWGSPLHF	TGTGCCAGTAGTGAGCAGGGTTGGGGTTCACCCCTCCACTTT
-	TRBV19	TRBJ1-3	CASSPLTGRGNTIYF	TGTGCCAGTAGTCCACTAACCGGTCGCGGAAACACCATATATTTT
TRBD2	TRBV27	TRBJ2-7	CASSLGTSVNEQYF	TGTGCCAGCAGTTTAGGGACTAGCGTCAACGAGCAGTACTTC
-	TRBV4-1	TRBJ1-1	CASSLAGAGVGNTEAFF	TGCGCCAGCAGCCTAGCCGGGGCAGGGGTGGGGAACACTGAAGCTTTCTTT
TRBD1	TRBV5-1	TRBJ1-2	CASSLEIAGQGATYGYTF	TGCGCCAGCAGCTTGGAAATCGCGGGACAGGGGGCTACCTATGGCTACACCTTC
-	TRBV6-5	TRBJ1-5	CASSPLSQWNQPQHF	TGTGCCAGCAGTCCCCTGTCCCAGTGGAATCAGCCCCAGCATTTT
TRBD2	TRBV30	TRBJ2-1	CAWEAGGPDNEQFF	TGTGCCTGGGAAGCGGGGGGGCCGGACAATGAGCAGTTCTTC